This TCR beta chain derives from a study of STAT3 mutations in large granular lymphocyte leukemia. Study at large: Roughly half of the longitudinally sequenced T-LGLL patients carried detectable canonical activating STAT3 mutations.

Clones were read by immunoSEQ multiplex PCR, and TCRdb kept only the in-frame ones, dropping some. This sample has more than 10,000 clones, with roughly 80% found just once. About this clone itself: No antigen is known for it.

After removal of 4 bases from V and 5 bases from J, the junction contained 11 bases not matched to a gene. The CDR3 is 15 amino acids. In germline, CDR1 is SGHRS, CDR2 YFSETQ. General study points: After therapy, about 35% of the 18 patients switched clonotypes, all new clones STAT3 wild type. Every T-LGLL patient had at least one immunodominant TCRbeta clonotype.

The sequencing input was peripheral blood mononuclear cells. The chain uses TRBV5-1 and TRBJ2-5, with TRBD1 matching 7 bases. The TCR comes from a man in his sixties with T-cell large granular lymphocyte leukemia. Some clones in this sample may be carry-over from other donors' samples. The CDR3 reads CASSPGQPALETQYF. Written as DNA, the CDR3 is TGCGCCAGCAGCCCGGGACAGCCGGCATTGGAGACCCAGTACTTC.